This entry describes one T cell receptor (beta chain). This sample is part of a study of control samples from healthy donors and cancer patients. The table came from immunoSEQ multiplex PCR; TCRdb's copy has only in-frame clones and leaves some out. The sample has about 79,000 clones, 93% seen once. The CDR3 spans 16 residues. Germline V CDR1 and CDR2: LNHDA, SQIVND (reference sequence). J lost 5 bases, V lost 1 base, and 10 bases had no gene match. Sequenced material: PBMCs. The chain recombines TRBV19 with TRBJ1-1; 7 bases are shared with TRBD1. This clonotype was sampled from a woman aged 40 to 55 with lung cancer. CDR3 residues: CASSIVYEGARTEAFF. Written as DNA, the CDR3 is TGTGCCAGTAGTATAGTTTACGAGGGGGCTCGGACTGAAGCTTTCTTT. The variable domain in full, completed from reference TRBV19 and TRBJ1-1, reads DGGITQSPKYLFRKEGQNVTLSCEQNLNHDAMYWYRQDPGQGLRLIYYSQIVNDFQKGDIAEGYSVSREKKESFPLTVTSAQKNPTAFYLCASSIVYEGARTEAFFGQGTRLTVV.